Listed below are T cell receptor beta chains from one sample, sequenced in a study of shared clonotypes between healthy human individuals. Clones were sequenced by immunoSEQ multiplex PCR, and TCRdb holds only the in-frame ones, with some missing. The repertoire holds 2 million or so clones, with about 95% as singletons. Material for sequencing was naive CD8+ T cells sorted from blood. The receptor source for this set is a man between 18 and 29 years old in good health. The CDR3 runs from the conserved cysteine through the conserved F or W. The D gene is left open where the match is weak. For some rows the clone size is stated as once, few or many, or as a class when expanded; others skip it.

D gene: NA
J gene: TRBJ1-2
V gene: TRBV9
clone size: once
CDR3 DNA: TGTGCCAGCAGCACCGCTCCAGGGCTTAACTATGGCTACACCTTC
CDR3 protein: CASSTAPGLNYGYTF

D gene: NA
J gene: TRBJ1-1
V gene: TRBV5-1
clone size: NA
CDR3 DNA: TGCGCCAGCAGCCCACCGGGAAACACTGAAGCTTTCTTT
CDR3 protein: CASSPPGNTEAFF

D gene: TRBD2
J gene: TRBJ2-3
V gene: TRBV11-2
clone size: once
CDR3 DNA: TGTGCCAGCAGATTGACTAGCCCGAGCACAGATACGCAGTATTTT
CDR3 protein: CASRLTSPSTDTQYF

D gene: NA
J gene: TRBJ2-3
V gene: TRBV19
clone size: NA
CDR3 DNA: TGTGCCAGTAGTATTACCCCTATTAGCACAGATACGCAGTATTTT
CDR3 protein: CASSITPISTDTQYF

D gene: NA
J gene: TRBJ2-7
V gene: TRBV29-1
clone size: NA
CDR3 DNA: TGCAGCGTTGAAGAGGCAGGGGCGCCCTACGAGCAGTACTTC
CDR3 protein: CSVEEAGAPYEQYF

D gene: NA
J gene: TRBJ2-4
V gene: TRBV9
clone size: NA
CDR3 DNA: TGTGCCAGCAGCGAAACAGAAGCCAAAAACATTCAGTACTTC
CDR3 protein: CASSETEAKNIQYF

D gene: NA
J gene: TRBJ2-6
V gene: TRBV9
clone size: NA
CDR3 DNA: TGTGCCAGCAGCGTAGGGCCCCAGTCAGTATCTGGGGCCAACGTCCTGACTTTC
CDR3 protein: CASSVGPQSVSGANVLTF

D gene: NA
J gene: TRBJ1-1
V gene: TRBV25-1
clone size: once
CDR3 DNA: TGTGCCAGCAGTGACCCCAATTCCCAGGGGCGATCCGAAACTTTT
CDR3 protein: CASSDPNSQGRSETF

D gene: TRBD2
J gene: TRBJ2-3
V gene: TRBV4-2
clone size: NA
CDR3 DNA: TGTGCCAGCAGTCCCCAAGCGGGGGCGAGCTCAGATACGCAGTATTTT
CDR3 protein: CASSPQAGASSDTQYF

D gene: NA
J gene: TRBJ2-1
V gene: TRBV29-1
clone size: NA
CDR3 DNA: TGCAGCGTCGTTTCACGCTACAATGAGCAGTTCTTC
CDR3 protein: CSVVSRYNEQFF

D gene: NA
J gene: TRBJ1-1
V gene: TRBV7-9
clone size: NA
CDR3 DNA: TGTGCCAGCAGCGCCGGCACAGGCCCTGAAGCTTTCTTT
CDR3 protein: CASSAGTGPEAFF

D gene: TRBD2
J gene: TRBJ2-1
V gene: TRBV6-5
clone size: NA
CDR3 DNA: TGTGCCAGCAGCCTTGCGGGGGGGAACAATGAGCAGTTCTTC
CDR3 protein: CASSLAGGNNEQFF

D gene: TRBD1
J gene: TRBJ1-1
V gene: TRBV29-1
clone size: NA
CDR3 DNA: TGCAGCGTTGACCGGACAGGGGGCGACACTGAAGCTTTCTTT
CDR3 protein: CSVDRTGGDTEAFF

D gene: NA
J gene: TRBJ1-1
V gene: TRBV6-5
clone size: NA
CDR3 DNA: TGTGCCAGCAGTTTCCTACCTGGGGAAGCTTTCTTT
CDR3 protein: CASSFLPGEAFF

D gene: TRBD1
J gene: TRBJ2-7
V gene: TRBV11-1
clone size: NA
CDR3 DNA: TGTGCCAGCAGCTCTATGGGACAGGGGAGCGAGCAGTACTTC
CDR3 protein: CASSSMGQGSEQYF

D gene: TRBD1
J gene: TRBJ2-5
V gene: TRBV4-3
clone size: NA
CDR3 DNA: TGCGCCAGCAGCCGCCGGGACAGTGAGACCCAGTACTTC
CDR3 protein: CASSRRDSETQYF

D gene: NA
J gene: TRBJ2-7
V gene: TRBV4-2
clone size: NA
CDR3 DNA: TGTGCCAGCAGCCAAGTTGAGCAGACCTACGAGCAGTACTTC
CDR3 protein: CASSQVEQTYEQYF

D gene: NA
J gene: TRBJ1-4
V gene: TRBV11-2
clone size: NA
CDR3 DNA: TGTGCCAGCAGCTTAGTTTGGGGCGAAAAACTGTTTTTT
CDR3 protein: CASSLVWGEKLFF

D gene: TRBD1
J gene: TRBJ1-5
V gene: TRBV5-6
clone size: NA
CDR3 DNA: TGTGCCAGCAGCTCCCAGACAGGGATTCAGCCCCAGCATTTT
CDR3 protein: CASSSQTGIQPQHF

D gene: NA
J gene: TRBJ2-5
V gene: TRBV5-8
clone size: NA
CDR3 DNA: TGTGCCAGCAGCTTCCTCCTGGGTCCGGGTAAAGAGACCCAGTACTTC
CDR3 protein: CASSFLLGPGKETQYF

D gene: NA
J gene: TRBJ1-2
V gene: TRBV6-1
clone size: NA
CDR3 DNA: TGTGCCAGCAGTGAAGAACTTTCGTACCAGGGATATCACTACACCTTC
CDR3 protein: CASSEELSYQGYHYTF

D gene: TRBD1
J gene: TRBJ2-7
V gene: TRBV6-1
clone size: NA
CDR3 DNA: TGTGCCAGCGCCTATGGGGACAGCTACGAGCAGTACTTC
CDR3 protein: CASAYGDSYEQYF

D gene: TRBD1
J gene: TRBJ2-7
V gene: TRBV5-6
clone size: NA
CDR3 DNA: TGTGCCAGCAGCTTGGAAGGACAGGGGTTGCCCTACGAGCAGTACTTC
CDR3 protein: CASSLEGQGLPYEQYF

D gene: NA
J gene: TRBJ1-1
V gene: TRBV5-5
clone size: NA
CDR3 DNA: TGTGCCAGCAGCGCTCAAGTGAACACTGAAGCTTTCTTT
CDR3 protein: CASSAQVNTEAFF

D gene: NA
J gene: TRBJ1-1
V gene: TRBV27
clone size: NA
CDR3 DNA: TGTGCCAGCAGCCCGGACATGAACACTGAAGCTTTCTTT
CDR3 protein: CASSPDMNTEAFF

D gene: NA
J gene: TRBJ2-3
V gene: TRBV10-3
clone size: NA
CDR3 DNA: TGTGCCATCAGTGAGTCAGTGGACACGCAGTATTTT
CDR3 protein: CAISESVDTQYF

D gene: TRBD2
J gene: TRBJ2-7
V gene: TRBV27
clone size: NA
CDR3 DNA: TGTGCCAGCAGTTTATCCGGGACTAGCGGGGGGGGCGTCTCCGAGCAGTACTTC
CDR3 protein: CASSLSGTSGGGVSEQYF

D gene: NA
J gene: TRBJ2-1
V gene: TRBV9
clone size: NA
CDR3 DNA: TGTGCCAGCAGCGTAGGCCCCCAAGCTGCCGGGAGTAAACGCAATGAGCAGTTCTTC
CDR3 protein: CASSVGPQAAGSKRNEQFF